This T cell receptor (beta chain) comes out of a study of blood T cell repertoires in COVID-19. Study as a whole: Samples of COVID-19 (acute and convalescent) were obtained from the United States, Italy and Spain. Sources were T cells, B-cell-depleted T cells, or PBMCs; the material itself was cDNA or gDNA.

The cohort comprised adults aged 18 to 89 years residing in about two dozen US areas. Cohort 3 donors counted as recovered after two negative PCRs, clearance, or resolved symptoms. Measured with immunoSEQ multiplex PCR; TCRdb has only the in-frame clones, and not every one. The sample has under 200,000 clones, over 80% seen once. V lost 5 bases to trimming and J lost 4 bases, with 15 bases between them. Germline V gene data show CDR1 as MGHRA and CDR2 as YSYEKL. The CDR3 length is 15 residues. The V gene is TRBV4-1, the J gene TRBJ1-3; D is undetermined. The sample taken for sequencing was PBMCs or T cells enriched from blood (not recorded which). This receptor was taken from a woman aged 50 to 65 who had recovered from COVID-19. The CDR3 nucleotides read TGCGCCAGCAGCACTAACCCGTCCCCAGGAAACACCATATATTTT. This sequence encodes CASSTNPSPGNTIYF.